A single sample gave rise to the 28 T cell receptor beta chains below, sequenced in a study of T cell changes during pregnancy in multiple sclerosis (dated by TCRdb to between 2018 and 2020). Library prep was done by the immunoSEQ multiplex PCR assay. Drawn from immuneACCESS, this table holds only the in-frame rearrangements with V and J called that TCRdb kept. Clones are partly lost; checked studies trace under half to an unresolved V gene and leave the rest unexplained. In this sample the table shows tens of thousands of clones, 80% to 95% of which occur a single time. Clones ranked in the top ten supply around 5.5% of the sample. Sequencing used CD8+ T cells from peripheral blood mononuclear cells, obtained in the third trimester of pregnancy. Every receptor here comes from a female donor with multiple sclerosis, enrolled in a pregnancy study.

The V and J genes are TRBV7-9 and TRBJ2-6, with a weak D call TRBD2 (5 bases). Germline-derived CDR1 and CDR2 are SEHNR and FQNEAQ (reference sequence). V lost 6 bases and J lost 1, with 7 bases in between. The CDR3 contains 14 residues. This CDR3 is CASREGSGANVLTF. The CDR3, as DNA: TGTGCCAGCAGAGAGGGATCTGGGGCCAACGTCCTGACTTTC.

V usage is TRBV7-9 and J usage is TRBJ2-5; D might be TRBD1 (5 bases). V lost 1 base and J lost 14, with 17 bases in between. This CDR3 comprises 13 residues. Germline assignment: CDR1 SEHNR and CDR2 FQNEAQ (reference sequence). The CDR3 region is CASSLGGVGAFYF. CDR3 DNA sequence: TGTGCCAGCAGCTTAGGGGGCGTAGGGGCCTTTTACTTC.

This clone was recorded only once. The CDR3 DNA reads TGTGCCAGTAATCCTGGGCCGGGAGTGGGCGGGGAGCTGTTTTTT. Its translation: CASNPGPGVGGELFF. The chain employs TRBV6-5 and TRBJ2-2, with a weak D call TRBD2 (6 bases). This CDR3 spans 15 amino acids. The germline V and J ends were trimmed by 9 bases and 7 bases, with 21 bases remaining between them. Germline CDR1 is MNHEY and CDR2 is SVGAGI.

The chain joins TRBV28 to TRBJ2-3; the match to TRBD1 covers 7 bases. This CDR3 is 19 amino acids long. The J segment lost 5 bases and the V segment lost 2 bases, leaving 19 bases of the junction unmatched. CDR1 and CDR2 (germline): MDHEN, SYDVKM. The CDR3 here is CASSLGSNGDSILVDTQYF. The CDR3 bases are TGTGCCAGCAGTTTAGGGTCTAATGGGGACAGTATTTTGGTAGATACGCAGTATTTT.

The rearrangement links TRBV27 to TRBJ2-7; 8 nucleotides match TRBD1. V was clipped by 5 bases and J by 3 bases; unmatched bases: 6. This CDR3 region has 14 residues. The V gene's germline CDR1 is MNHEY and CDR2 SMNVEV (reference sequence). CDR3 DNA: TGTGCCAGCAGTGCGGGACAGGACCTCTACGAGCAGTACTTC. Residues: CASSAGQDLYEQYF.

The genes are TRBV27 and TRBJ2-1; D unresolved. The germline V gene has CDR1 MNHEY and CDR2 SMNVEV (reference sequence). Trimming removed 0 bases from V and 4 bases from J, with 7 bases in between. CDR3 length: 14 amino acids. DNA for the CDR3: TGTGCCAGCAGTTTATCGTCGCGTTACAATGAGCAGTTCTTC. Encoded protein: CASSLSSRYNEQFF.

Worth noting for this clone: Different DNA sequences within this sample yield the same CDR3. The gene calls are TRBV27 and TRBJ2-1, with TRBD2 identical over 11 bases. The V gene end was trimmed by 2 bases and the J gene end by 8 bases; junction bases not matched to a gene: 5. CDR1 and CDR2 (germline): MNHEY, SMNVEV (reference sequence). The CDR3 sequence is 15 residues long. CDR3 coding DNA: TGTGCCAGCAGTTTAACAGGGACTAGCGGCCATGAGCAGTTCTTC. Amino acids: CASSLTGTSGHEQFF.

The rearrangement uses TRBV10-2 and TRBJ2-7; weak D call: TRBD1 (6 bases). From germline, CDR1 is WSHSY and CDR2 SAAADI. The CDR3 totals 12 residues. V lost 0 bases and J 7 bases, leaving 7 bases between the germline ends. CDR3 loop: CASSESGGEQYF. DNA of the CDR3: TGCGCCAGCAGTGAGTCAGGGGGTGAGCAGTACTTC.

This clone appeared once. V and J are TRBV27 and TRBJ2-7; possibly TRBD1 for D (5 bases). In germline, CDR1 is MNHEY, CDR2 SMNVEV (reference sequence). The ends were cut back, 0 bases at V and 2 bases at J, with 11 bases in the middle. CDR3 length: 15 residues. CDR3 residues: CASSLSQGVTYEQYF. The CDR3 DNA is TGTGCCAGCAGTTTATCCCAAGGGGTAACCTACGAGCAGTACTTC.

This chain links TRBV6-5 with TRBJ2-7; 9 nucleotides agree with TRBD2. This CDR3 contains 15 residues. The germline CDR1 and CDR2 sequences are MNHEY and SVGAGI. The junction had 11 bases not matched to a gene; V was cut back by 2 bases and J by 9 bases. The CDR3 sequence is CASSYGGRAPSGQYF. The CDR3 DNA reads TGTGCCAGCAGTTACGGCGGGAGGGCCCCCTCCGGGCAGTACTTC.

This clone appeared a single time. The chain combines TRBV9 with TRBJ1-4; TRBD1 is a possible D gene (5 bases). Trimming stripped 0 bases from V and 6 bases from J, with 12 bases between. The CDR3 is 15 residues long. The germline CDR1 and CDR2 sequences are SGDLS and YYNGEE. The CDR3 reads CASSVEDGGDEKLFF. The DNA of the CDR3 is TGTGCCAGCAGCGTAGAGGACGGGGGAGATGAAAAACTGTTTTTT.

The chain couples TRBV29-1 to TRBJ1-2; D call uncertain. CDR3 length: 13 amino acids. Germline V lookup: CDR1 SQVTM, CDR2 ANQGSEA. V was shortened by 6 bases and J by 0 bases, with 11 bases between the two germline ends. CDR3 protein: CSVPTPANYGYTF. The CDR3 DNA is TGCAGCGTCCCGACACCAGCTAACTATGGCTACACCTTC.

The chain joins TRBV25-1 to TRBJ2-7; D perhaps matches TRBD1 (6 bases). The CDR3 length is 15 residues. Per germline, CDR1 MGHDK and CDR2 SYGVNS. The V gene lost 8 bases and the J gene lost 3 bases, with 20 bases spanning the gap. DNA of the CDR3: TGTGCCAGCTTAAACACCCGGGACACTTTCTACGAGCAGTACTTC. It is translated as CASLNTRDTFYEQYF.

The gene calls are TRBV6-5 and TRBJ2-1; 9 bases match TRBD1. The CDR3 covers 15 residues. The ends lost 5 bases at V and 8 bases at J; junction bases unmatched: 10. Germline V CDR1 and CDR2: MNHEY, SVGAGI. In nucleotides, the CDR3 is TGTGCCAGCAGTGTTACAGGGGGCAAAGGTGATGAGCAGTTCTTC. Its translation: CASSVTGGKGDEQFF.

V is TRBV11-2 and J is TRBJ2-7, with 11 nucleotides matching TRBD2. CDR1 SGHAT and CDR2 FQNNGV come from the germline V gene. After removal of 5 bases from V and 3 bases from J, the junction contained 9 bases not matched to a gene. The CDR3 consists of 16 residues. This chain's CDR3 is CASSQPGLAVDYEQYF. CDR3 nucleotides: TGTGCCAGCAGCCAACCGGGACTAGCGGTAGACTACGAGCAGTACTTC.

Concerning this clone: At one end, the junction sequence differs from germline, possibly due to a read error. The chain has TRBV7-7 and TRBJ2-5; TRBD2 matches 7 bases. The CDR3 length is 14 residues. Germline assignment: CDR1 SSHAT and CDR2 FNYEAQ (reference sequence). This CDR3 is CASSLSRERETQYF. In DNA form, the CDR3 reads TGTGCTAGCAGCTTATCGCGGGAGAGAGAGACCCAGTACTTC.

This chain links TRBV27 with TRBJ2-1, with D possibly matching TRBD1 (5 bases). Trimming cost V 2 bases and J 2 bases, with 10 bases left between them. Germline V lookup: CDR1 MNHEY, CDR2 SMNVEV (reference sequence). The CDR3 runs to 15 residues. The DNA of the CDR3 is TGTGCCAGCAGTTTAGGAGACAGTACCTACAATGAGCAGTTCTTC. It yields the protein CASSLGDSTYNEQFF.

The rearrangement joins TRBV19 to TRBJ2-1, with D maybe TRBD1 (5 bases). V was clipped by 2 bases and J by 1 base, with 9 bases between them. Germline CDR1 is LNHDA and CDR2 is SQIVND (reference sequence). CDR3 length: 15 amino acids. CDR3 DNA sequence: TGTGCCAGTAGTATAAGGCAGGGATCCTACAATGAGCAGTTCTTC. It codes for CASSIRQGSYNEQFF.

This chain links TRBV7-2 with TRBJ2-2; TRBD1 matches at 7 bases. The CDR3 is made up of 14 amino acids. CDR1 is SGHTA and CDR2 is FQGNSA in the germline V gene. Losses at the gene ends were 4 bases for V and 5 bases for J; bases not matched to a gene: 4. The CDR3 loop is CASSSHRGTGELFF. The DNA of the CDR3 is TGTGCCAGCAGCTCCCACAGGGGAACCGGGGAGCTGTTTTTT.

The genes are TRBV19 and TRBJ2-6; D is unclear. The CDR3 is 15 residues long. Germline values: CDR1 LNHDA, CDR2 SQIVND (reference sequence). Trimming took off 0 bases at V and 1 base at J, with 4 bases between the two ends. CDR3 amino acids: CASSIELSGANVLTF. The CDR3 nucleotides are TGTGCCAGTAGTATAGAGTTATCTGGGGCCAACGTCCTGACTTTC.

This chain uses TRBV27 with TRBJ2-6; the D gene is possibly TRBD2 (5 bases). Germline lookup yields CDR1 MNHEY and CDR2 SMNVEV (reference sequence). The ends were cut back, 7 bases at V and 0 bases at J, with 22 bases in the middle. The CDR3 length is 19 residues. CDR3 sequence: CASTTTRPDSRSGANVLTF. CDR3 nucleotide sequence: TGTGCCAGCACGACGACCCGACCGGACTCTCGCTCTGGGGCCAACGTCCTGACTTTC.

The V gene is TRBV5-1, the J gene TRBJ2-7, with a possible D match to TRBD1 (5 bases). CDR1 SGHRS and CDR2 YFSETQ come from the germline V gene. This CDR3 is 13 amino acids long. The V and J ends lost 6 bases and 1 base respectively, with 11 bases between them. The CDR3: CASTDSQSYEQYF. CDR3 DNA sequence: TGCGCCAGCACTGACAGCCAGTCCTACGAGCAGTACTTC.

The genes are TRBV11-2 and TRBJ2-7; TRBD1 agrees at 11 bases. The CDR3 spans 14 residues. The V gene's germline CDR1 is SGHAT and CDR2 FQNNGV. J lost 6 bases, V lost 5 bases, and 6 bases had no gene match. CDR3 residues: CASSPRTGGVEQYF. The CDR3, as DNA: TGTGCCAGCAGCCCACGGACAGGGGGCGTCGAGCAGTACTTC.

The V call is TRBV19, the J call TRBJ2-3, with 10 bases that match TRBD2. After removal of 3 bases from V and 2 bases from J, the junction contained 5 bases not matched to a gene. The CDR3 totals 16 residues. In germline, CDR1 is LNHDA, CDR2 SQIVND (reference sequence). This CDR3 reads CASSIGSGRLTDTQYF. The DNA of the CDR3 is TGTGCCAGTAGTATTGGTAGCGGGAGGCTCACAGATACGCAGTATTTT.

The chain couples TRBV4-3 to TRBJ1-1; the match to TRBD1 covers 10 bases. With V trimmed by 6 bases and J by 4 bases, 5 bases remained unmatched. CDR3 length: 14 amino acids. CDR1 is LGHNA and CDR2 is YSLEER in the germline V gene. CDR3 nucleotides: TGCGCCAGCAGTCTGGACAGGGGGTTCACTGAAGCTTTCTTT. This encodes CASSLDRGFTEAFF.

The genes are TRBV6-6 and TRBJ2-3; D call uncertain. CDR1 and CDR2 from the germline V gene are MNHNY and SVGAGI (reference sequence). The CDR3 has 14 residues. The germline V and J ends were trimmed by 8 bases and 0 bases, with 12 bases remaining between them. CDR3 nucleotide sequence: TGTGCCAGCGCCGAGCGACTTAGCACAGATACGCAGTATTTT. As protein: CASAERLSTDTQYF.

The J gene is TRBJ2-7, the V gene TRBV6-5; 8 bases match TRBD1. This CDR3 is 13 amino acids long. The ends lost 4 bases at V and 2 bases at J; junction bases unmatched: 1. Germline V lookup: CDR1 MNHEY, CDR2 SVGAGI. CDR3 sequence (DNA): TGTGCCAGCAGTTGGACAGGGACCTACGAGCAGTACTTC. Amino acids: CASSWTGTYEQYF.

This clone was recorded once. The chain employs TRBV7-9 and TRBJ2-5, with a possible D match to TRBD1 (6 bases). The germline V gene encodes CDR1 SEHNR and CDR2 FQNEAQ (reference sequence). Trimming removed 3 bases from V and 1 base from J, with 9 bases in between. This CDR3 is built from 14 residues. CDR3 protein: CASSFSGVQETQYF. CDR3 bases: TGTGCCAGCAGCTTTTCAGGGGTCCAAGAGACCCAGTACTTC.